This TCR beta chain was captured by sequencing in a study of blood T cell repertoires in COVID-19. At the level of the study: In each case, the material was cDNA or gDNA derived from T cells, B-cell-depleted T cells, or PBMCs.

The CDR3 is 15 residues long. The germline V gene has CDR1 GTSNPN and CDR2 SVGIG (reference sequence). V was trimmed by 0 bases and J by 6 bases, leaving 14 bases between them. This clone has only a few counts. TCRdb's table, derived via immunoSEQ multiplex PCR, lists solely in-frame clones and lacks some. Here the sample spans approximately 220,000 clones, approximately 80% being singletons. The origin of this receptor is a woman aged 80 or older with acute or convalescent COVID-19. This rearrangement joins TRBV30 to TRBJ1-4; TRBD1 is a possible D gene (6 bases). Input material: peripheral blood. The CDR3 region has the DNA TGTGCCTGGAGTGTAATTGGCAGGGGATATGAAAAACTGTTTTTT. Protein product: CAWSVIGRGYEKLFF.